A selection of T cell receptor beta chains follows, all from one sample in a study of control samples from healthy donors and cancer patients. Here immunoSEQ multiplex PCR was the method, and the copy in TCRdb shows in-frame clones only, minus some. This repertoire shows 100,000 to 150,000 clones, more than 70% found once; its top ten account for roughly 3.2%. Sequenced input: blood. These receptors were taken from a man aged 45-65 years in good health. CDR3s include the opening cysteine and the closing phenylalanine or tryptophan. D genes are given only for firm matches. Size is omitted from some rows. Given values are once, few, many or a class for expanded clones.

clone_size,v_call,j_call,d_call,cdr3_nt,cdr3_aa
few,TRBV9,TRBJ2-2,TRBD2,TGTGCCAGCAGCCCAGAGGGAGCGGGGGTATTCACCGGGGAGCTGTTTTTT,CASSPEGAGVFTGELFF
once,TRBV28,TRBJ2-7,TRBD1,TGTGCCAGCAGTCCCCGGGACAGTACCACCTACGAGCAGTACTTC,CASSPRDSTTYEQYF
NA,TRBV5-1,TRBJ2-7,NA,TGCGCCAGCAGCTTGGTTGGGGATCGGGAGTCCGAGCAGTACTTC,CASSLVGDRESEQYF
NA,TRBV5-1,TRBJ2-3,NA,TGCGCCAGCAGATATAATCCAGATACGCAGTATTTT,CASRYNPDTQYF
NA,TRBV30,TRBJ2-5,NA,TGTGCCTGGAAGGGACCTACGGCTCAGTACTTC,CAWKGPTAQYF
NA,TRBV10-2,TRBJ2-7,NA,TGCGCCAGCAGGCAGGAAACCTACGAGCAGTACTTC,CASRQETYEQYF
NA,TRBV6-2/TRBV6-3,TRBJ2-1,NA,TGTGCCAGCAGTTACTCAGGTTACCAGGGTAGGATTGGTTACAATGAGCAGTTCTTC,CASSYSGYQGRIGYNEQFF
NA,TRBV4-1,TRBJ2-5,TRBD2,TGCGCCAGCAGCCAAGAGAGTCTAGCGGGGGGGCCGAAGACCCAGTACTTC,CASSQESLAGGPKTQYF
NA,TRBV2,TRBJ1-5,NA,TGTGCCAGCAGTCTGACAGAGAATCAGCCCCAGCATTTT,CASSLTENQPQHF
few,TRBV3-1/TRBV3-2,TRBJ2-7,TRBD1,TGTGCCACCCGGGACAGATCCTACGAGCAGTACTTC,CATRDRSYEQYF
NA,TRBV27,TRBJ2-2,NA,TGTGCCAGCAGTTTAGGGGCGCTAACGAACACCGGGGAGCTGTTTTTT,CASSLGALTNTGELFF
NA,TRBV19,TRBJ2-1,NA,TGTGCCAGTAGTATAGATCAGGTCGTAACCTACAATGAGCAGTTCTTC,CASSIDQVVTYNEQFF
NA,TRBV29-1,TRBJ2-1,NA,TGCAGCGTTGAGTTCGGGGATGGAGGGCAGTTCTTC,CSVEFGDGGQFF
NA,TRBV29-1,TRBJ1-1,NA,TGCAGCGTTGAAGATCTTAGGAACACTGAAGCTTTCTTT,CSVEDLRNTEAFF
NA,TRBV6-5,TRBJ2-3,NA,TGTGCCAGCAGTTACGGGCGGGGCGGTAGCACAGATACGCAGTATTTT,CASSYGRGGSTDTQYF
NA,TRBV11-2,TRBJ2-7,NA,TGTGCCAGCAGCCCCCCCGGGCTCTACGAGCAGTACTTC,CASSPPGLYEQYF
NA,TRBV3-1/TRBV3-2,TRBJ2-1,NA,TGTGCCAGCAGCCAAGACCGGCTATACAATGAGCAGTTCTTC,CASSQDRLYNEQFF